This entry describes one T cell receptor beta chain. The CDR3 covers 18 residues. The J segment lost 1 base and the V segment lost 5 bases, leaving 10 bases of the junction unmatched. Germline V gives CDR1 LNHDA, CDR2 SQIVND (reference sequence). In the study's own analysis: Estimation of nucleated cell counts was performed using reference gene primer amplification. The protocol was immunoSEQ multiplex PCR, while the TCRdb copy is restricted to in-frame clones and leaves out a portion. V and J calls and clone size are given by that table; D and trimming were obtained from the DNA. This table holds around 270,000 clones, roughly 84% found once. This entry comes from a study of blood T cell repertoires in COVID-19. Study-level information: The study drew acute and convalescent COVID-19 samples from the United States, Italy and Spain. PBMCs, B-cell-depleted T cells, or T cells were the source of the cDNA or gDNA that made up the material.

The TCR comes from a woman aged 40 to 55 who had recovered from COVID-19. The sequencing input was peripheral blood. The chain couples TRBV19 to TRBJ2-6, with 8 bases fitting TRBD1. CDR3 loop: CASSGQGTGVSGANVLTF. The CDR3 bases are TGTGCCAGTAGTGGACAGGGAACAGGCGTTTCTGGGGCCAACGTCCTGACTTTC.